Below, 30 T cell receptor beta chains from the same sample are listed, as sequenced in a study of blood T cell repertoires in COVID-19. This table comes from immunoSEQ multiplex PCR, and its TCRdb copy is limited to in-frame clones, with some not included. The sample lists roughly 450,000 clones, roughly 91% occurring once. The sample was PBMCs or T cells enriched from blood (not recorded which). These receptors all stem from a man in his late teens or twenties who had recovered from COVID-19.

The chain employs TRBV5-7 and TRBJ2-7; 9 bases agree with TRBD1. TRBV5-7 is flagged as an ORF with uncertain function. The CDR3 spans 15 residues. With 3 bases clipped from V and 3 bases from J, the junction kept 7 bases outside the gene matches. The CDR3 DNA follows: TGTGCCAGCAGCTCGTGGACAGGGGATAGCTACGAGCAGTACTTC. Its protein is CASSSWTGDSYEQYF.

The rearrangement links TRBV7-9 to TRBJ2-2; 7 positions match TRBD1. Losses at the gene ends were 5 bases for V and 2 bases for J; bases not matched to a gene: 5. In germline, CDR1 is SEHNR, CDR2 FQNEAQ (reference sequence). The CDR3 totals 15 residues. DNA for the CDR3: TGTGCCAGCAGCCGGACAGGCCCAAACACCGGGGAGCTGTTTTTT. This encodes CASSRTGPNTGELFF.

This clone was found a few times. This chain uses TRBV5-1 with TRBJ1-6, with 10 bases that match TRBD1. The V gene end was trimmed by 4 bases and the J gene end by 5 bases; junction bases not matched to a gene: 0. Germline values: CDR1 SGHRS, CDR2 YFSETQ. The CDR3 has 14 residues. The chain's CDR3 is CASSGTGDNSPLHF. As DNA, the CDR3 is TGCGCCAGCAGCGGGACAGGGGATAATTCACCCCTCCACTTT.

DNA for the CDR3: TGTGCCAGCAGCTTCCCTAGCGGTGAGCAGTTCTTC. This sequence encodes CASSFPSGEQFF. V gene TRBV7-9 combines with J gene TRBJ2-1; 7 nucleotides match TRBD2. From germline, CDR1 is SEHNR and CDR2 FQNEAQ (reference sequence). V gave up 3 bases and J gave up 9 bases; unmatched junction bases: 2. This CDR3 is built from 12 residues.

Here the CDR3 reads CASSGSLAGVTGELFF. For the CDR3, the DNA is TGTGCCAGCAGTGGGTCTCTAGCGGGAGTTACCGGGGAGCTGTTTTTT. The chain couples TRBV6-1 to TRBJ2-2; TRBD2 agrees at 10 bases. V trimming: 4 bases; J trimming: 5 bases; junction bases outside the gene matches: 7. The CDR3 extends over 16 amino acids. In germline, CDR1 is MNHNS, CDR2 SASEGT.

This chain uses TRBV5-6 with TRBJ2-7; TRBD1 is a possible D gene (5 bases). From germline, CDR1 is SGHDT and CDR2 YYEEEE. V lost 1 base to trimming and J lost 1 base, with 6 bases between them. This CDR3 is 13 amino acids long. CDR3 in amino acids: CASSLRGSYEQYF. The CDR3 nucleotides are TGTGCCAGCAGCTTGAGGGGATCCTACGAGCAGTACTTC.

The V call is TRBV6-5, the J call TRBJ1-6, with TRBD1 matching 9 bases. This CDR3 spans 14 amino acids. Germline loops: CDR1 MNHEY, CDR2 SVGAGI. The V gene end was trimmed by 6 bases and the J gene end by 10 bases; junction bases not matched to a gene: 7. The CDR3 reads CASRPGQGRSPLHF. In DNA, the CDR3 is TGTGCCAGCAGACCGGGACAGGGTCGGTCACCCCTCCACTTT.

CDR3 loop: CASGSTGQVVGSGANVLTF. CDR3 bases: TGTGCTAGTGGTTCCACGGGACAGGTGGTCGGCTCTGGGGCCAACGTCCTGACTTTC. The J gene is TRBJ2-6, the V gene TRBV12-5; 8 bases map to TRBD1. V shed 4 bases, J shed 0 bases, and the junction held 11 bases outside the gene matches. Germline loops: CDR1 LGHNT, CDR2 FRNRAP. This CDR3 region has 19 residues. The full variable domain, rest sourced from reference TRBV12-5 and TRBJ2-6, is DARVTQTPRHKVTEMGQEVTMRCQPILGHNTVFWYRQTMMQGLELLAYFRNRAPLDDSGMPKDRFSAEMPDATLATLKIQPSEPRDSAVYFCASGSTGQVVGSGANVLTFGAGSRLTVL.

The chain combines TRBV5-4 with TRBJ2-5; TRBD1 might be the D (6 bases). This CDR3 contains 15 residues. V was shortened by 0 bases and J by 2 bases, with 11 bases between the two germline ends. Germline V lookup: CDR1 SGHNT, CDR2 YYREEE (reference sequence). The DNA for the CDR3 is TGTGCCAGCAGCTTGGCCGAGCAGGGGCAAGAGACCCAGTACTTC. This gives the protein CASSLAEQGQETQYF.

The V call is TRBV30, the J call TRBJ1-1; 9 nucleotides agree with TRBD1. Per the germline V gene, CDR1 is GTSNPN and CDR2 is SVGIG (reference sequence). The CDR3 contains 14 residues. The J segment lost 3 bases and the V segment lost 3 bases, leaving 5 bases of the junction unmatched. CDR3 sequence (DNA): TGTGCCTGGAGGGGGACAGGGAGGGACACTGAAGCTTTCTTT. Translation gives CAWRGTGRDTEAFF.

V is TRBV5-6 and J is TRBJ2-7, with 11 bases matching TRBD1. The CDR3 runs 14 residues. Germline trimming cut 2 bases from V and 6 bases from J; bases unmatched to any gene: 4. CDR1 and CDR2 (germline): SGHDT, YYEEEE. The CDR3 loop is CASSLGTGGVEQYF. In nucleotides, the CDR3 is TGTGCCAGCAGCTTAGGGACAGGGGGGGTCGAGCAGTACTTC. Drawing the rest from reference TRBV5-6 and TRBJ2-7, the complete variable domain is DAGVTQSPTHLIKTRGQQVTLRCSPKSGHDTVSWYQQALGQGPQFIFQYYEEEERQRGNFPDRFSGHQFPNYSSELNVNALLLGDSALYLCASSLGTGGVEQYFGPGTRLTVT.

V and J are TRBV19 and TRBJ1-2; tentatively, D is TRBD1 (6 bases). V was clipped by 5 bases and J by 1 base, with 11 bases between them. The CDR3 extends over 14 amino acids. From germline, CDR1 is LNHDA and CDR2 SQIVND (reference sequence). The CDR3 loop reads CASSRTDFNYGYTF. CDR3 coding DNA: TGTGCCAGTAGTCGGACAGATTTTAACTATGGCTACACCTTC.

The CDR3: CASSLRGAFTDTQYF. In DNA form, the CDR3 reads TGTGCCAGCAGTTTAAGAGGAGCCTTCACAGATACGCAGTATTTT. The chain recombines TRBV28 with TRBJ2-3; D is uncertain. Germline V gene data show CDR1 as MDHEN and CDR2 as SYDVKM. Trimming stripped 2 bases from V and 2 bases from J, with 11 bases between. The CDR3 consists of 15 residues. The variable domain in full, completed from reference TRBV28 and TRBJ2-3, reads DVKVTQSSRYLVKRTGEKVFLECVQDMDHENMFWYRQDPGLGLRLIYFSYDVKMKEKGDIPEGYSVSREKKERFSLILESASTNQTSMYLCASSLRGAFTDTQYFGPGTRLTVL.

The chain is built from TRBV19 and TRBJ2-2; no definite D call. Germline V CDR1 and CDR2: LNHDA, SQIVND (reference sequence). Trimming stripped 1 base from V and 0 bases from J, with 6 bases between. CDR3 length: 15 residues. CDR3 in amino acids: CASSIVQTNTGELFF. CDR3 DNA sequence: TGTGCCAGTAGTATAGTCCAGACGAACACCGGGGAGCTGTTTTTT.

Only one count was recorded for this clone. The V and J genes are TRBV5-1 and TRBJ2-2; 12 positions match TRBD2. Per germline, CDR1 SGHRS and CDR2 YFSETQ. CDR3 length: 16 amino acids. The J segment lost 6 bases and the V segment lost 1 base, leaving 4 bases of the junction unmatched. The CDR3 DNA follows: TGCGCCAGCAGCTTGCTACTAGCGGGAGGATCCGGGGAGCTGTTTTTT. Translated, it gives CASSLLLAGGSGELFF.

This chain uses TRBV9 with TRBJ1-5; D is unresolved. The CDR3 runs 13 residues. Per germline, CDR1 SGDLS and CDR2 YYNGEE. V was trimmed by 1 base and J by 5 bases, leaving 7 bases between them. CDR3 coding DNA: TGTGCCAGCAGCGTACGGGAAGATCAGCCCCAGCATTTT. Its translation is CASSVREDQPQHF.

CDR3 region: CASSNQGREQFF. Written as DNA, the CDR3 is TGTGCCAGTAGTAACCAGGGCCGCGAGCAGTTCTTC. The chain recombines TRBV19 with TRBJ2-1, with D possibly TRBD1 on 5 matching bases. Trimming stripped 4 bases from V and 10 bases from J, with 11 bases between. Per germline, CDR1 LNHDA and CDR2 SQIVND (reference sequence). This CDR3 is built from 12 residues.

Only a few counts were recorded for this clone. The chain combines TRBV19 with TRBJ1-1; tentative D call: TRBD1 (6 bases). Germline V gene data show CDR1 as LNHDA and CDR2 as SQIVND (reference sequence). CDR3 length equals 14 residues. V shed 8 bases and J shed 1 base, with 14 bases lying between them. CDR3 in DNA: TGTGCCAGTTACTCCGGGACACCGAACACTGAAGCTTTCTTT. As protein: CASYSGTPNTEAFF.

The V gene is TRBV10-3, the J gene TRBJ2-5; D may be TRBD2 (6 bases). Trimming took 7 bases from V and 5 from J, leaving 20 bases between them. Per germline, CDR1 ENHRY and CDR2 SYGVKD. The CDR3 is made up of 15 amino acids. The CDR3, as DNA: TGTGCCATCAACGGGGAGGAGGGTTCAAGGGAGACCCAGTACTTC. Translation: CAINGEEGSRETQYF.

The rearrangement uses TRBV7-9 and TRBJ2-1; D remains unclear. The germline V gene encodes CDR1 SEHNR and CDR2 FQNEAQ (reference sequence). Trimming took 0 bases from V and 6 from J, leaving 9 bases between them. This CDR3 has 14 residues. The CDR3 bases are TGTGCCAGCAGCTTAGCGATCCAGATCAATGAGCAGTTCTTC. It is translated as CASSLAIQINEQFF.

The chain carries TRBV10-2 and TRBJ1-3, with D maybe TRBD1 (5 bases). Trimming left V 3 bases short and J 0 bases short, with 9 bases between. The CDR3 contains 15 residues. The germline V gene has CDR1 WSHSY and CDR2 SAAADI. CDR3 sequence: CASSDYRSSGNTIYF. The CDR3 nucleotides are TGCGCCAGCAGTGACTACAGGAGCTCTGGAAACACCATATATTTT.

The genes are TRBV5-1 and TRBJ2-3, with 7 bases aligning to TRBD2. The CDR3 runs to 14 residues. V lost 5 bases, J lost 0 bases, and 3 bases stayed unmatched. Germline CDR1 SGHRS, CDR2 YFSETQ. CDR3 DNA sequence: TGCGCCAGCAGTCTAGCGGCTAGCACAGATACGCAGTATTTT. Translation gives CASSLAASTDTQYF.

This chain joins TRBV4-2 and TRBJ2-5; 11 nucleotides agree with TRBD2. The CDR3 runs 17 residues. Germline CDR1 is LGHNA and CDR2 is YNFKEQ. After removal of 0 bases from V and 4 bases from J, the junction contained 7 bases not matched to a gene. In DNA, the CDR3 is TGTGCCAGCAGCCAAGATAGGGGGACTAGCGGCAGAGAGACCCAGTACTTC. Protein sequence: CASSQDRGTSGRETQYF.

The J gene is TRBJ1-5, the V gene TRBV4-1, with a tentative D call TRBD1 (5 bases). Germline-derived CDR1 and CDR2 are MGHRA and YSYEKL. The CDR3 covers 16 residues. Trimming removed 0 bases from V and 5 bases from J, with 14 bases in between. In DNA, the CDR3 is TGCGCCAGCAGCCAAGATTTTGGGTGGGGCGATCAGCCCCAGCATTTT. Its protein product is CASSQDFGWGDQPQHF.

This chain connects TRBV2 to TRBJ2-2, with D possibly being TRBD1 (6 bases). The germline gives CDR1 SNHLY, CDR2 FYNNEI. Trimming cost V 8 bases and J 6 bases, with 16 bases left between them. The CDR3 loop spans 14 amino acids. The chain's CDR3 is CASSGNRAAGELFF. The CDR3 DNA sequence: TGTGCCAGCTCGGGGAACAGGGCGGCCGGGGAGCTGTTTTTT.

This clone was picked up a small number of times. V is TRBV5-1 and J is TRBJ1-1; 7 nucleotides align to TRBD1. V lost 0 bases to trimming and J lost 0 bases; unmatched junction nucleotides: 5. The CDR3 has 16 residues. Per germline, CDR1 SGHRS and CDR2 YFSETQ. CDR3 sequence: CASSLDGTALNTEAFF. Here the CDR3 DNA reads TGCGCCAGCAGCTTGGACGGGACAGCCTTGAACACTGAAGCTTTCTTT.

The chain employs TRBV27 and TRBJ2-2; D ambiguous. CDR3 length: 14 residues. Germline values: CDR1 MNHEY, CDR2 SMNVEV (reference sequence). The V end lost 1 base, the J end lost 5 bases, and 8 bases lay between the germline ends. The CDR3 sequence: CASSLFGFTGELFF. The CDR3 nucleotides read TGTGCCAGCAGTTTATTCGGGTTTACCGGGGAGCTGTTTTTT.

CDR3 sequence (DNA): TGTGCCAGCAGCCGAGGACAGGGTAATCAGCCCCAGCATTTT. Protein sequence: CASSRGQGNQPQHF. The chain has TRBV9 and TRBJ1-5; 8 bases agree with TRBD1. V dropped 4 bases and J dropped 4; count of bases not matched to a gene: 4. Germline-derived CDR1 and CDR2 are SGDLS and YYNGEE. CDR3 size: 14 residues.

CDR3 protein: CAISEEADYNSPLHF. As DNA, the CDR3 is TGTGCCATCAGTGAGGAGGCAGACTATAATTCACCCCTCCACTTT. The J gene is TRBJ1-6, the V gene TRBV10-3, with D unclear. The germline CDR1 and CDR2 sequences are ENHRY and SYGVKD. Trimming shortened V by 2 bases and J by 3 bases, and 8 bases separated the two germline ends. CDR3 size: 15 residues.

The chain's CDR3 is CASSSLGTALNTEAFF. CDR3 in DNA: TGTGCCAGCAGCTCCCTAGGGACAGCCCTGAACACTGAAGCTTTCTTT. The J gene is TRBJ1-1, the V gene TRBV11-3; 7 positions agree with TRBD1. CDR1 is SGHNT and CDR2 is YENEEA in the germline V gene. With V trimmed by 4 bases and J by 0 bases, 8 bases remained unmatched. CDR3 length equals 16 residues.